Listed below are T cell receptor beta chains from one sample, sequenced in a study of T cell responses to AZD1222 COVID-19 vaccine. Clones were sequenced by immunoSEQ multiplex PCR, and TCRdb holds only the in-frame ones, with some missing. The data hold 100,000 to 120,000 clones, with about nine tenths observed a single time. Sequenced here: peripheral blood, sampled on day 0 of AZD1222 vaccination. These receptors all come from an adult in good health. Each CDR3 is given with its conserved first and last residue. The D gene is left open where the match is weak. Part of the rows lack a size; the others show once, few, many or a class for expanded clones.

CASSFWAGAGNTEAFF	TGTGCCAGCAGTTTTTGGGCCGGGGCTGGGAACACTGAAGCTTTCTTT	.	.	TRBV28	TRBJ1-1
CASSYSMRAGAETQYF	TGTGCCAGCAGTTACTCGATGCGGGCGGGGGCAGAGACCCAGTACTTC	.	.	TRBV6-5	TRBJ2-5
CASSHGQGQNSPLHF	TGCGCCAGCAGCCACGGACAGGGGCAGAATTCACCCCTCCACTTT	once	TRBD1	TRBV4-1	TRBJ1-6
CASSRDRGGEKLFF	TGTGCCAGCAGTAGGGACAGGGGAGGGGAAAAACTGTTTTTT	.	TRBD1	TRBV6-5	TRBJ1-4
CASVGQGNGYTF	TGTGCCAGTGTGGGACAGGGTAACGGCTACACCTTC	.	TRBD1	TRBV19	TRBJ1-2
CASKQGYQPQHF	TGTGCCAGCAAACAGGGATATCAGCCCCAGCATTTT	.	.	TRBV28	TRBJ1-5
CATGYGNTIYF	TGTGCCACCGGGTATGGAAACACCATATATTTT	.	.	TRBV24-1	TRBJ1-3
CASSLRPGTGIDSPLHF	TGCGCCAGCAGCCTGCGTCCCGGGACAGGGATTGATTCACCCCTCCACTTT	.	TRBD1	TRBV4-1	TRBJ1-6
CASSLTGYNEQFF	TGTGCCAGCAGCTTAACGGGGTACAATGAGCAGTTCTTC	few	.	TRBV11-2	TRBJ2-1
CASSHFRDRGGNIAKNIQYF	TGTGCCAGCAGTCACTTCCGGGACAGGGGGGGGAACATAGCCAAAAACATTCAGTACTTC	.	TRBD1	TRBV28	TRBJ2-4
CASSYGVIETQYF	TGTGCCAGCAGTTATGGAGTTATCGAGACCCAGTACTTC	.	.	TRBV6-6	TRBJ2-5
CATSDLGQEYNEQFF	TGTGCCACCAGTGATTTGGGACAGGAGTACAATGAGCAGTTCTTC	once	TRBD1	TRBV24-1	TRBJ2-1
CASSPAGTGTYEQYF	TGTGCCAGCAGTCCAGCCGGGACAGGAACCTACGAGCAGTACTTC	once	TRBD1	TRBV27	TRBJ2-7
CASSLSYTGASSYEQYF	TGTGCCAGCAGCCTCTCCTATACAGGGGCCAGCTCCTACGAGCAGTACTTC	.	TRBD1	TRBV11-2	TRBJ2-7
CASRYGQSPNGLQYF	TGTGCCAGCAGGTACGGACAGTCACCAAACGGGCTCCAGTACTTC	.	.	TRBV6-5	TRBJ2-4
CASSPGGAYEQYF	TGTGCCAGCAGCCCGGGTGGGGCCTACGAGCAGTACTTC	.	.	TRBV12-3/TRBV12-4	TRBJ2-7
CASSVDGGSSYEQYF	TGTGCCAGCAGCGTAGATGGCGGGAGCTCCTACGAGCAGTACTTC	.	TRBD2	TRBV9	TRBJ2-7
CASSLETWPLYGYTF	TGTGCCAGCAGCTTGGAAACTTGGCCCCTCTATGGCTACACCTTC	few	.	TRBV5-6	TRBJ1-2
CATSGQGGSYGYTF	TGTGCCACCAGTGGACAGGGGGGTAGCTATGGCTACACCTTC	once	TRBD1	TRBV24-1	TRBJ1-2
CASSRLGTGLNSGNTIYF	TGTGCCAGCAGCAGACTCGGGACAGGGCTAAACTCTGGAAACACCATATATTTT	.	TRBD1	TRBV5-4	TRBJ1-3
CASSKQGEGYTF	TGTGCCAGCAGCAAGCAGGGGGAAGGCTACACCTTC	.	TRBD1	TRBV11-2	TRBJ1-2
CSVEDNRGYTEAFF	TGCAGCGTTGAAGATAACAGGGGATACACTGAAGCTTTCTTT	.	TRBD1	TRBV29-1	TRBJ1-1
CASSLNLYGYTF	TGTGCCAGCAGCCTCAATCTCTATGGCTACACCTTC	.	.	TRBV7-2	TRBJ1-2
CASSYGQGDTGELFF	TGTGCCAGCAGTTACGGGCAGGGGGACACCGGGGAGCTGTTTTTT	.	TRBD1	TRBV6-5	TRBJ2-2
CATSDSRQVYGYTF	TGTGCCACCAGTGATAGTAGACAGGTCTATGGCTACACCTTC	.	.	TRBV24-1	TRBJ1-2